This T cell receptor beta chain stems from a study of blood T cell repertoires in COVID-19. Whole-study context: Italy, Spain and the United States were the sources of the convalescent and acute COVID-19 samples.

CDR1 is SGHVS and CDR2 is FQNEAQ in the germline V gene. CDR3 size: 15 residues. The trim removed 1 base at V and 0 bases at J, leaving 2 bases unmatched. Methods used by the authors: Estimation of nucleated cell counts relied on the amplification of reference gene primers. Repertoires were generated with immunoSEQ multiplex PCR, while TCRdb's copy carries only in-frame clones and drops some. V and J calls and clone size are those listed in that table; D and trimming were worked out from the DNA. This sample carries over 20,000 clones, roughly 85% of them seen once, and the ten largest clones take 25% to 35%.

This sequence originates from a human donor in a cohort sampled during active COVID-19. Sequencing was performed on peripheral blood. The chain joins TRBV7-8 to TRBJ1-1; the match to TRBD1 covers 7 bases. As DNA, the CDR3 is TGTGCCAGCAGCTTAGGGACAGGCCTGAACACTGAAGCTTTCTTT. This codes for CASSLGTGLNTEAFF. Together with reference TRBV7-8 and TRBJ1-1, the CDR3 gives the full variable domain: GAGVSQSPRYKVAKRGQDVALRCDPISGHVSLFWYQQALGQGPEFLTYFQNEAQLDKSGLPSDRFFAERPEGSVSTLKIQRTQQEDSAVYLCASSLGTGLNTEAFFGQGTRLTVV.